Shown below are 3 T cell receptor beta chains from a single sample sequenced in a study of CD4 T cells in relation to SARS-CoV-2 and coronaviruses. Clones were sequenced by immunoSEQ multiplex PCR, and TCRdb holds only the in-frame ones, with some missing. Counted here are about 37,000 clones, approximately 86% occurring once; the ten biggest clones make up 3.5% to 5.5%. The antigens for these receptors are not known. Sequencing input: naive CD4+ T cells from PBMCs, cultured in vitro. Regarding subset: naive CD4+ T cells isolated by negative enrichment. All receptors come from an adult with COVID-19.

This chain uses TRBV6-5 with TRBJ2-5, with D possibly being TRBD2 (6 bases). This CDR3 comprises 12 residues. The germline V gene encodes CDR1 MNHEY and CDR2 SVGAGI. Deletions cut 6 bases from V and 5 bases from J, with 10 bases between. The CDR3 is CASSRDSETQYF. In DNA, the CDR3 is TGTGCCAGCAGCCGGGACTCCGAGACCCAGTACTTC.

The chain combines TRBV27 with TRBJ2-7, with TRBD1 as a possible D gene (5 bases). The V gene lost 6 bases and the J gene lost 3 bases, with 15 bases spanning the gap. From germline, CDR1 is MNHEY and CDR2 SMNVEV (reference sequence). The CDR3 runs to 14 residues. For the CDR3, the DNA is TGTGCCAGCAGCGAAAGGCAGGGCGTCTACGAGCAGTACTTC. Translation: CASSERQGVYEQYF.

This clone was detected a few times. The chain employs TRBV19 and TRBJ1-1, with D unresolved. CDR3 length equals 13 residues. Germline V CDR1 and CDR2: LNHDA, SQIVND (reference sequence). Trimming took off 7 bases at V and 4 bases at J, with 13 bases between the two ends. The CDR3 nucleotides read TGTGCCAGTAATCCGGGTCTGGGCACTGAAGCTTTCTTT. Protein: CASNPGLGTEAFF. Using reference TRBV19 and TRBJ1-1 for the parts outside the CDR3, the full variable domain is DGGITQSPKYLFRKEGQNVTLSCEQNLNHDAMYWYRQDPGQGLRLIYYSQIVNDFQKGDIAEGYSVSREKKESFPLTVTSAQKNPTAFYLCASNPGLGTEAFFGQGTRLTVV.